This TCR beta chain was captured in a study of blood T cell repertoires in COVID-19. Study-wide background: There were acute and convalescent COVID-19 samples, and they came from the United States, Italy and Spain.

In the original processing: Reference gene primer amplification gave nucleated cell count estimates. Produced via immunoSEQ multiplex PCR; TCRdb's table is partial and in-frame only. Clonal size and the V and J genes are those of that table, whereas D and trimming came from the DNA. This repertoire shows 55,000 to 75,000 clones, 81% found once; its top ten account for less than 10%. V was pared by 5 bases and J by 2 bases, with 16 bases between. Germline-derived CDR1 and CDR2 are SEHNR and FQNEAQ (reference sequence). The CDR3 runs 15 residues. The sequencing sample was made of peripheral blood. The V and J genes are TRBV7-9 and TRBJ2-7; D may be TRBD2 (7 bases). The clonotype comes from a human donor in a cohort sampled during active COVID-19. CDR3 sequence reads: CASSPRGGRTYEQYF. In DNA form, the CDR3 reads TGTGCCAGCAGCCCGAGGGGGGGGAGGACCTACGAGCAGTACTTC.